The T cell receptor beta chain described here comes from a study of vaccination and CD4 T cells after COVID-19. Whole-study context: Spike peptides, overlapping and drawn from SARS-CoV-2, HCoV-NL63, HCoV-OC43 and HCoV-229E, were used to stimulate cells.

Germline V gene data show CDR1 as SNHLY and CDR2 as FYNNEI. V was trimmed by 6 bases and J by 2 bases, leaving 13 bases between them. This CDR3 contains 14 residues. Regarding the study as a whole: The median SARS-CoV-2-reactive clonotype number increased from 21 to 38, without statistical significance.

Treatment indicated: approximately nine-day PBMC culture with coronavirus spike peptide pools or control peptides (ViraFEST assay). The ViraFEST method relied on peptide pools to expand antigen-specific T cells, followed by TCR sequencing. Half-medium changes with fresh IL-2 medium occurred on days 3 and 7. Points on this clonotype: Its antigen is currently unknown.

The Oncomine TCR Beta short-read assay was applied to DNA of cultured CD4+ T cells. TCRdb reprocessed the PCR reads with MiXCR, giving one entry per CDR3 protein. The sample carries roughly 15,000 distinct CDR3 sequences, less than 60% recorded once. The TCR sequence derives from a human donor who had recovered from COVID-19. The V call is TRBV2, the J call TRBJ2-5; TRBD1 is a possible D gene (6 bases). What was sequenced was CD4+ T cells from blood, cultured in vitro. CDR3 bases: TGTGCCAGCAGCCGGGACCAGGGGCAAGAGACCCAGTACTTC. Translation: CASSRDQGQETQYF.